These 30 T cell receptor beta chains were sequenced from one sample in a study of OX40 agonist ivuxolimab in advanced cancers. Method: immunoSEQ multiplex PCR; TCRdb's copy keeps in-frame clones and lacks some. The profile shows approximately 33,000 clones, 85% to 95% of them singletons. This sample comprised CD4+ or CD8+ T cells sorted from blood, obtained in a trial of the OX40 agonist ivuxolimab. Receptors were obtained from an adult with an advanced solid tumor such as melanoma, head and neck, liver or kidney cancer.

The J gene is TRBJ2-5, the V gene TRBV13; D gene uncertain. The germline CDR1 and CDR2 sequences are PRHDT and FYEKMQ (reference sequence). This CDR3 region has 14 residues. V lost 5 bases, J lost 0 bases, and 10 bases lay in between. Here the CDR3 reads CASSTVGYQETQYF. DNA for the CDR3: TGTGCCAGCAGCACCGTGGGTTACCAAGAGACCCAGTACTTC.

This clone was observed a few times. The chain couples TRBV28 to TRBJ1-5; no firm D call. CDR1 is MDHEN, CDR2 SYDVKM, per germline. The V and J ends lost 6 bases and 6 bases respectively, with 12 bases between them. The CDR3 runs 13 residues. The CDR3 bases are TGTGCCAGCAGGACGACTTTTGGTCAGCCCCAGCATTTT. Encoded protein: CASRTTFGQPQHF.

The chain employs TRBV7-2 and TRBJ2-7; D gene uncertain. Germline V CDR1 and CDR2: SGHTA, FQGNSA. The CDR3 sequence is 14 residues long. Trimming removed 4 bases at V and 0 bases at J, with 10 bases between. The CDR3 coding sequence is TGTGCCAGCAGCTCTACGGAGAGCTCCTACGAGCAGTACTTC. Its protein product is CASSSTESSYEQYF.

This clone appeared once. The genes are TRBV11-2 and TRBJ2-7; possibly TRBD2 for D (5 bases). Germline V CDR1 and CDR2: SGHAT, FQNNGV. The CDR3 totals 13 residues. V lost 5 bases to trimming and J lost 0 bases, with 8 bases between them. The CDR3 region is CASSPRGSYEQYF. The CDR3 DNA sequence: TGTGCCAGCAGCCCTCGGGGCTCCTACGAGCAGTACTTC.

As for this clone: This specimen includes other DNA sequences encoding the same CDR3. The chain links TRBV7-9 to TRBJ2-3, with D unclear. Trimming took off 5 bases at V and 3 bases at J, with 6 bases between the two ends. This CDR3 contains 12 residues. In germline, CDR1 is SEHNR, CDR2 FQNEAQ (reference sequence). The CDR3 DNA reads as TGTGCCAGCAGCCTGGGGACAGATACGCAGTATTTT. It codes for CASSLGTDTQYF.

V and J are TRBV28 and TRBJ2-1; perhaps TRBD2 as D (5 bases). The V end was cut by 5 bases, the J end by 2 bases, with 10 bases between. This CDR3 contains 14 residues. Germline V gene data show CDR1 as MDHEN and CDR2 as SYDVKM. In DNA form, the CDR3 reads TGTGCCAGCAGTGAGCCCGGGGCCTACAATGAGCAGTTCTTC. Encoded protein: CASSEPGAYNEQFF.

Concerning this clone itself: A junction end diverges from the germline sequence, so it may reflect a read error. CDR3 DNA sequence: TGTGCCAGTAGCATAGGGACTAGCGGGAGGCCCCCCCAGTTCTTC. Residues: CASSIGTSGRPPQFF. The chain carries TRBV19 and TRBJ2-1; 15 bases map to TRBD2. The CDR3 is 15 residues long. CDR1 is LNHDA, CDR2 SQIVND, per germline (reference sequence).

This sequence joins TRBV9 and TRBJ2-2; tentatively, D is TRBD1 (6 bases). The CDR3 is made up of 13 amino acids. The V gene's germline CDR1 is SGDLS and CDR2 YYNGEE. The V gene lost 4 bases and the J gene lost 3 bases, with 7 bases spanning the gap. This CDR3 reads CASSPGDTGELFF. CDR3 bases: TGTGCCAGCAGCCCAGGGGACACCGGGGAGCTGTTTTTT.

The genes are TRBV28 and TRBJ2-1, with 7 bases aligning to TRBD2. The length of the CDR3 is 14 residues. Germline V gene sequence: CDR1 MDHEN, CDR2 SYDVKM. Trimming took 6 bases from V and 4 from J; bases not matched to a gene: 6. The CDR3 protein is CASSPGREYNEQFF. In DNA form, the CDR3 reads TGTGCCAGCAGCCCCGGGCGGGAGTACAATGAGCAGTTCTTC.

The V and J genes are TRBV4-1 and TRBJ1-3; 10 bases agree with TRBD1. V lost 3 bases to trimming and J lost 3 bases; unmatched junction nucleotides: 5. The germline V gene has CDR1 MGHRA and CDR2 YSYEKL. This CDR3 is 16 amino acids long. CDR3 region: CASSHSTGGYGNTIYF. The DNA for the CDR3 is TGCGCCAGCAGCCACTCGACAGGGGGCTATGGAAACACCATATATTTT.

This chain uses TRBV27 with TRBJ2-2, with 9 bases identical to TRBD2. CDR3 length: 15 amino acids. Germline V gene sequence: CDR1 MNHEY, CDR2 SMNVEV (reference sequence). The V gene end was trimmed by 5 bases and the J gene end by 4 bases; junction bases not matched to a gene: 5. CDR3 DNA sequence: TGTGCCAGCAGTCTCGGACTAGCGAGCACCGGGGAGCTGTTTTTT. Translation: CASSLGLASTGELFF.

The chain couples TRBV28 to TRBJ2-1; 12 positions agree with TRBD2. CDR3 size: 18 residues. Unmatched junction bases numbered 13, after V lost 2 bases and J lost 8 bases. Per germline, CDR1 MDHEN and CDR2 SYDVKM. This CDR3 reads CASSLTGQLAGGWDEQFF. DNA of the CDR3: TGTGCCAGCAGTTTAACAGGCCAACTAGCGGGAGGTTGGGATGAGCAGTTCTTC.

This chain links TRBV19 with TRBJ1-2, with 9 bases fitting TRBD1. CDR3 size: 17 residues. Germline V gene sequence: CDR1 LNHDA, CDR2 SQIVND (reference sequence). Trimming took 9 bases from V and 0 from J; bases not matched to a gene: 14. The CDR3 nucleotides are TGTGCCAGCCAAGGGGGACAGGGACTACCCTCTAACTATGGCTACACCTTC. This sequence encodes CASQGGQGLPSNYGYTF.

The chain employs TRBV19 and TRBJ2-1; 15 positions agree with TRBD2. Germline V lookup: CDR1 LNHDA, CDR2 SQIVND (reference sequence). Trimming took 3 bases from V and 1 from J; bases not matched to a gene: 4. The CDR3 is 18 amino acids. The CDR3: CASSMDGTSGGSYNEQFF. The CDR3 coding sequence is TGTGCCAGTAGTATGGATGGGACTAGCGGGGGGTCCTACAATGAGCAGTTCTTC.

CDR3 DNA: TGTGCCAGCAGTTTACTAGGCGAGCAGTACTTC. Amino acids: CASSLLGEQYF. The chain employs TRBV28 and TRBJ2-7, with unresolved D. CDR1 and CDR2 from the germline V gene are MDHEN and SYDVKM. Trimming removed 2 bases from V and 6 bases from J, with 5 bases in between. The CDR3 has 11 residues.

The chain carries TRBV28 and TRBJ1-5; the D is unclear. Germline CDR1 reads MDHEN; CDR2 reads SYDVKM. There are 14 residues in the CDR3. V lost 6 bases and J 5 bases, leaving 14 bases between the germline ends. CDR3 sequence reads: CASRYLRGDQPQHF. CDR3 coding DNA: TGTGCCAGCAGGTACCTTCGCGGGGATCAGCCCCAGCATTTT.

CDR3 bases: TGTGCCAGCAGCCCGACTAGCGGGGGGTACGAGCAGTACTTC. It yields the protein CASSPTSGGYEQYF. The genes are TRBV28 and TRBJ2-7; 13 positions match TRBD2. Germline CDR1 and CDR2: MDHEN and SYDVKM. With 6 bases clipped from V and 4 bases from J, the junction kept 3 bases outside the gene matches. The CDR3 is made up of 14 amino acids.

The chain couples TRBV11-3 to TRBJ2-1, with D unclear. The CDR3 covers 12 residues. The germline V and J ends were trimmed by 4 bases and 10 bases, with 11 bases remaining between them. In germline, CDR1 is SGHNT, CDR2 YENEEA. The CDR3 bases are TGTGCCAGCAGCTCACGGAATGACGAGCAGTTCTTC. As protein: CASSSRNDEQFF.

V usage is TRBV19 and J usage is TRBJ1-1; 7 positions agree with TRBD1. Trimming at V came to 5 bases and at J to 5 bases, leaving 8 bases not matched to a gene. The CDR3 extends over 14 amino acids. Germline V gives CDR1 LNHDA, CDR2 SQIVND (reference sequence). The DNA for the CDR3 is TGTGCCAGTAGTTTACAGGGGAGGGAGACTGAAGCTTTCTTT. This translates into CASSLQGRETEAFF.

The V and J genes are TRBV18 and TRBJ1-2; 7 bases are a match to TRBD1. V lost 0 bases to trimming and J lost 7 bases; unmatched junction nucleotides: 11. The CDR3 consists of 16 residues. CDR1 and CDR2 from the germline V gene are KGHSH and LQKENI. CDR3 residues: CASSPPNGDRSSGYTF. CDR3 DNA: TGTGCCAGCTCACCACCTAACGGGGACAGATCTAGTGGCTACACCTTC.

The chain carries TRBV7-8 and TRBJ1-4; D unclear. This CDR3 contains 14 residues. Looked up from germline, CDR1 is SGHVS and CDR2 is FQNEAQ. Trimming pared 5 bases from V and 3 bases from J, leaving 10 bases between. CDR3 coding DNA: TGTGCCAGCAGCCTAACTCAGGCTAATGAAAAACTGTTTTTT. This translates into CASSLTQANEKLFF.

The chain carries TRBV7-8 and TRBJ2-7, with 12 bases aligning to TRBD2. Germline trimming cut 4 bases from V and 4 bases from J; bases unmatched to any gene: 14. In germline, CDR1 is SGHVS, CDR2 FQNEAQ. The CDR3 covers 18 residues. In nucleotides, the CDR3 is TGTGCCAGCAGCTACGCGGGTCCGACTAGCGGGAGATGGTACGAGCAGTACTTC. Translated, it gives CASSYAGPTSGRWYEQYF. Complete variable domain (other parts from reference TRBV7-8 and TRBJ2-7): GAGVSQSPRYKVAKRGQDVALRCDPISGHVSLFWYQQALGQGPEFLTYFQNEAQLDKSGLPSDRFFAERPEGSVSTLKIQRTQQEDSAVYLCASSYAGPTSGRWYEQYFGPGTRLTVT.

J is TRBJ1-5 and V is TRBV28, with D maybe TRBD1 (6 bases). Germline CDR1 reads MDHEN; CDR2 reads SYDVKM. Between the trimmed V and J ends, which lost 5 bases and 0 bases, there was a span of 8 bases. This CDR3 has 14 amino acids. DNA for the CDR3: TGTGCCAGCAGTGAGACAGGTAGCAATCAGCCCCAGCATTTT. Protein product: CASSETGSNQPQHF.

V gene TRBV9 combines with J gene TRBJ1-1, with D possibly TRBD1 on 5 matching bases. The germline gives CDR1 SGDLS, CDR2 YYNGEE. The CDR3 is 12 amino acids. V gave up 5 bases and J gave up 3 bases, with 8 bases separating them. The CDR3 sequence is CASRGLDTEAFF. As DNA, the CDR3 is TGTGCCAGCAGGGGGCTTGACACTGAAGCTTTCTTT.

The chain employs TRBV19 and TRBJ2-1; D remains ambiguous. Germline CDR1 LNHDA, CDR2 SQIVND (reference sequence). Trimming took off 3 bases at V and 2 bases at J, with 5 bases between the two ends. The CDR3 loop spans 13 amino acids. DNA of the CDR3: TGTGCCAGTAGTATCCTAGCCTACAATGAGCAGTTCTTC. Translated: CASSILAYNEQFF.

The J gene is TRBJ2-5, the V gene TRBV6-5; perhaps TRBD2 as D (7 bases). The germline V and J ends were trimmed by 2 bases and 2 bases, with 12 bases remaining between them. The CDR3 spans 15 residues. Germline CDR1 MNHEY, CDR2 SVGAGI. CDR3 nucleotide sequence: TGTGCCAGCAGTTACCTTAGGGGGGGTCAAGAGACCCAGTACTTC. It yields the protein CASSYLRGGQETQYF.

In this sample, this clone turned up once. The chain combines TRBV23-1 with TRBJ1-2; 8 bases line up with TRBD1. TRBV23-1 is annotated as an ORF whose role is uncertain. V shed 2 bases and J 6 bases; nucleotides not matched to a gene: 8. This CDR3 is built from 15 residues. The CDR3 coding sequence is TGCGCCAGCAGTCAAGACAACAGGGGGGAGAATGGCTACACCTTC. Protein product: CASSQDNRGENGYTF.

This clone appeared a single time. The chain links TRBV7-9 to TRBJ1-3; D unresolved. The CDR3 runs to 13 residues. Trimming cost V 8 bases and J 3 bases, with 11 bases left between them. Germline lookup yields CDR1 SEHNR and CDR2 FQNEAQ (reference sequence). CDR3 sequence: CASLDPVGNTIYF. In DNA form, the CDR3 reads TGTGCCAGCTTGGATCCCGTTGGAAACACCATATATTTT.

The CDR3 here is CASSRQGAELLSYGYTF. Written as DNA, the CDR3 is TGCGCCAGCAGCCGACAGGGGGCTGAACTATTATCCTATGGCTACACCTTC. V is TRBV4-1 and J is TRBJ1-2, with TRBD1 matching over 10 bases. Germline assignment: CDR1 MGHRA and CDR2 YSYEKL. This CDR3 is built from 17 residues. The V segment lost 4 bases and the J segment 4 bases; nucleotides outside the gene matches: 12.

V and J are TRBV2 and TRBJ2-1, with 8 bases aligning to TRBD2. The CDR3 extends over 15 amino acids. V was pared by 3 bases and J by 7 bases, with 8 bases of the junction left unmatched. Germline V gives CDR1 SNHLY, CDR2 FYNNEI. CDR3 residues: CASSEWLAGSNEQFF. As DNA, the CDR3 is TGTGCCAGCAGTGAGTGGCTAGCGGGTTCTAATGAGCAGTTCTTC. Supplemented by reference TRBV2 and TRBJ2-1, the full variable domain reads EPEVTQTPSHQVTQMGQEVILRCVPISNHLYFYWYRQILGQKVEFLVSFYNNEISEKSEIFDDQFSVERPDGSNFTLKIRSTKLEDSAMYFCASSEWLAGSNEQFFGPGTRLTVL.